This T cell receptor (beta chain) emerged from a study of blood T cell repertoires in COVID-19 (dated by TCRdb to 2018 to 2020). Looking at the study overall: Samples covering the acute and convalescent phases of COVID-19 were provided by collaborators in the United States, Italy and Spain. The prospective study material was composed of cDNA or gDNA derived from T cells, B-cell-depleted T cells, or PBMCs. Subjects who had been exposed to COVID-19, were actively infected with it, or had recovered from it provided the deeply sampled blood TCRbeta repertoires that made up the dataset. The repertoires were made available in a free public database intended to serve as a resource for research on the immune response to SARS-CoV-2. Samples were obtained from the ongoing ImmuneRACE study (first 160 participants) and from some 1,300 subjects provided by 6 global collaborators. A de-identified subject ID, COVID-19 status, age in years and sex were almost always included in the sample metadata. Where available, HLA class I and class II types were taken from metadata supplied by the sample provider and were not determined by assay-based typing.

One collaborating source in Seattle enrolled patients while the patients were actively infected and followed the patients over time throughout the course of disease. Each collaborating institution followed its own protocols to collect whole blood in K2EDTA tubes. Collaborator samples were shipped for TCRbeta analysis as frozen whole blood, isolated PBMCs, or DNA extracted from either sample type. What the research found in general, with its limitations: How much clinical and demographic metadata was included differed by source and by participant, and the metadata was provided uncurated.

Regarding this clone: The specificity of this receptor is unknown. It has no much larger one-base neighbor in the sample; base qualities were not kept.

The immunoSEQ Assay, a bias-controlled multiplex PCR, was used to amplify TCRbeta CDR3 regions from genomic DNA. On the authors' methods: Nucleated cell counts per sample were estimated from amplification of reference gene primers within the assay. Sequence reads were collapsed and filtered to measure the absolute abundance of every unique TCRbeta CDR3 rearrangement. For each sample, productive Simpson clonality was calculated by taking the square root of Simpson's diversity index across productive rearrangements. Sourced from immuneACCESS, this table was stored by TCRdb with only in-frame sequences that have V and J called. A share of the clones is absent; for the studies checked, an unresolved V gene accounts for under half, and the remainder has no known explanation. V and J calls plus clone size are reproduced from that table; the DNA served to infer D and trimming. For this sample the table gives some 520,000 clones, of which 85% to 90% were detected only once. The leading ten clones occupy around 0.95% of the sample.

A distance of 8 bases separates the germline ends of V and J, which lose 1 base and 2 bases respectively. The CDR3 holds 13 amino acids from the cysteine to the phenylalanine. Left in the record is the CDR3 DNA by itself, 39 bases read in frame from the first base. From a lookup of the germline V gene (reference sequence), CDR1 and CDR2 are GTSNPN and SVGIG. The sample consisted of peripheral blood. The rearranged chain carries TRBV30 and TRBJ2-5, with the D segment identity uncertain. The TCR originated in a man between 18 and 35 years old with COVID-19, enrolled during active disease. The CDR3 region has the sequence CAWSGAFQETQYF. The DNA sequence reads TGTGCCTGGAGTGGGGCATTTCAAGAGACCCAGTACTTC.